The 19 T cell receptor beta chains below all came from one sample that was sequenced in a study of cytomegalovirus exposure and HLA in healthy donors (dated by TCRdb to the late 2010s). Library generation was performed with the immunoSEQ multiplex PCR assay. For the multiplex PCR, a mixture combining 60 forward primers for TCR Vbeta segments and 13 reverse primers for TCR Jbeta segments was used. Imported from immuneACCESS, the table was reduced by TCRdb to in-frame sequences with V and J called. These copies leave out some clones; in studies compared against another copy, an unresolved V gene accounts for under half, and the cause of the remainder is not known. This sample lists fewer than 200,000 clones; 75% to 85% were detected once. The top ten clones comprise 2% to 2.5% of the sample. Sequenced input: PBMCs. The receptor set was obtained from a woman between 25 and 40 years old in good health and CMV-seronegative.

The rearrangement links TRBV19 to TRBJ2-1; tentatively, D is TRBD1 (5 bases). The CDR3 has 17 residues. V was cut by 5 bases and J by 2 bases, with 19 bases left in between. Germline V gene sequence: CDR1 LNHDA, CDR2 SQIVND (reference sequence). The CDR3 is CASSQARIGATYNEQFF. The CDR3, as DNA: TGTGCCAGTAGTCAAGCCAGGATAGGGGCTACCTACAATGAGCAGTTCTTC.

The chain joins TRBV5-1 to TRBJ2-1; D may be TRBD1 (5 bases). Germline V gene data show CDR1 as SGHRS and CDR2 as YFSETQ. Trimming cost V 2 bases and J 10 bases, with 13 bases left between them. There are 13 residues in the CDR3. CDR3 amino acids: CASSFGQGREQFF. Written as DNA, the CDR3 is TGCGCCAGCAGCTTTGGTCAGGGAAGGGAGCAGTTCTTC. The complete variable domain, with remaining parts taken from reference TRBV5-1 and TRBJ2-1, reads KAGVTQTPRYLIKTRGQQVTLSCSPISGHRSVSWYQQTPGQGLQFLFEYFSETQRNKGNFPGRFSGRQFSNSRSEMNVSTLELGDSALYLCASSFGQGREQFFGPGTRLTVL.

The V and J genes are TRBV6-5 and TRBJ1-5; TRBD1 is a possible D gene (5 bases). Germline V gene sequence: CDR1 MNHEY, CDR2 SVGAGI. There are 14 residues in the CDR3. Trimming removed 6 bases from V and 10 bases from J, with 19 bases in between. The DNA of the CDR3 is TGTGCCAGCAGCCCCCCGACGGGGGGTCTCCCCCAGCATTTT. Its translation: CASSPPTGGLPQHF.

There are a few counts of this clone. V and J are TRBV7-3 and TRBJ2-5, with TRBD1 matching 8 bases. V lost 1 base to trimming and J lost 4 bases; unmatched junction nucleotides: 5. This CDR3 contains 15 residues. In germline, CDR1 is SGHTA, CDR2 FQGTGA. DNA for the CDR3: TGTGCCAGCAGCTTAATGGCGACAGGGGTAGAGACCCAGTACTTC. Protein: CASSLMATGVETQYF.

This chain uses TRBV25-1 with TRBJ2-5, with TRBD1 identical over 7 bases. Germline values: CDR1 MGHDK, CDR2 SYGVNS. The CDR3 extends over 13 amino acids. V trimming: 9 bases; J trimming: 3 bases; junction bases outside the gene matches: 7. The CDR3 here is CASQSGTEETQYF. Here the CDR3 DNA reads TGTGCCAGTCAATCCGGGACAGAAGAGACCCAGTACTTC. The variable domain in full, with the rest retrieved from reference TRBV25-1 and TRBJ2-5, is EADIYQTPRYLVIGTGKKITLECSQTMGHDKMYWYQQDPGMELHLIHYSYGVNSTEKGDLSSESTVSRIRTEHFPLTLESARPSHTSQYLCASQSGTEETQYFGPGTRLLVL.

The gene calls are TRBV27 and TRBJ2-5; TRBD2 agrees at 13 bases. Trimming removed 5 bases from V and 4 bases from J; junction bases left unmatched: 7. CDR3 length: 16 amino acids. Germline assignment: CDR1 MNHEY and CDR2 SMNVEV (reference sequence). The CDR3 DNA reads as TGTGCCAGCAGTGTACTAGCGGGAGGGCCGAGAGAGACCCAGTACTTC. It yields the protein CASSVLAGGPRETQYF.

This chain connects TRBV28 to TRBJ2-7; 9 positions agree with TRBD1. The CDR3 has 12 amino acids. Per germline, CDR1 MDHEN and CDR2 SYDVKM. Trimming took 5 bases from V and 12 from J; bases not matched to a gene: 8. CDR3 residues: CASSPGQGVGYF. CDR3 bases: TGTGCCAGCAGTCCGGGACAGGGTGTGGGGTACTTC. The full variable domain, in which reference TRBV28 and TRBJ2-7 provide the parts outside the CDR3, is DVKVTQSSRYLVKRTGEKVFLECVQDMDHENMFWYRQDPGLGLRLIYFSYDVKMKEKGDIPEGYSVSREKKERFSLILESASTNQTSMYLCASSPGQGVGYFGPGTRLTVT.

This chain links TRBV4-3 with TRBJ2-6, with D perhaps matching TRBD1 (6 bases). V lost 2 bases to trimming and J lost 0 bases, with 14 bases between them. The CDR3 runs to 18 residues. Germline CDR1 is LGHNA and CDR2 is YSLEER. The DNA for the CDR3 is TGCGCCAGCAGCCAATTCGCAGGGACAAGCTCTGGGGCCAACGTCCTGACTTTC. Amino acid sequence: CASSQFAGTSSGANVLTF.

The chain carries TRBV29-1 and TRBJ2-1; TRBD2 is a possible D gene (5 bases). The germline V gene encodes CDR1 SQVTM and CDR2 ANQGSEA. Trimming cost V 5 bases and J 4 bases, with 15 bases left between them. This CDR3 is 14 amino acids long. CDR3 bases: TGCAGCGTTTCAACGGCCCGGACTTACAATGAGCAGTTCTTC. Translating it yields CSVSTARTYNEQFF.

The chain is built from TRBV18 and TRBJ2-7; 7 bases are a match to TRBD1. Germline lookup yields CDR1 KGHSH and CDR2 LQKENI. V shed 7 bases and J 6 bases; nucleotides not matched to a gene: 6. The CDR3 totals 12 residues. CDR3 bases: TGTGCCAGCTTCCGGGACAGCGGCGAGCAGTACTTC. Residues: CASFRDSGEQYF.

The rearrangement uses TRBV6-1 and TRBJ1-2, with TRBD1 as a possible D gene (5 bases). The CDR3 consists of 15 residues. With 7 bases removed from V and 0 bases from J, the gap between germline ends came to 15 bases. Germline-derived CDR1 and CDR2 are MNHNS and SASEGT. The CDR3 DNA sequence: TGTGCCAGCATCAGGGTAGACAGTCCTAACTATGGCTACACCTTC. As protein: CASIRVDSPNYGYTF.

The chain employs TRBV7-2 and TRBJ1-1; no clear D. V was pared by 8 bases and J by 8 bases, with 15 bases between. CDR1 and CDR2 (germline): SGHTA, FQGNSA. CDR3 length equals 12 residues. CDR3 residues: CASGYSTYEAFF. The CDR3 DNA sequence: TGTGCCAGCGGATACAGTACATACGAAGCTTTCTTT.

This clone was recorded once. This chain joins TRBV4-1 and TRBJ2-2; D not certain. Between the trimmed V and J ends, which lost 6 bases and 6 bases, there was a span of 5 bases. CDR1 and CDR2 (germline): MGHRA, YSYEKL. The CDR3 is 11 residues long. CDR3 sequence (DNA): TGCGCCAGCAGTCTACCCGGGGAGCTGTTTTTT. Protein product: CASSLPGELFF.

Comments on this clone: Within the sample, other DNA sequences also encode this same CDR3. The chain joins TRBV7-2 to TRBJ2-1; D may be TRBD2 (5 bases). The CDR3 runs to 15 residues. Trimming removed 0 bases at V and 0 bases at J, with 6 bases between. CDR1 is SGHTA, CDR2 FQGNSA, per germline. The CDR3 spells CASSLAGSSYNEQFF. CDR3 sequence (DNA): TGTGCCAGCAGCTTAGCGGGGAGCTCCTACAATGAGCAGTTCTTC.

The CDR3, as DNA: TGCAGCGTCCGGGGACAGGACACGATTTCATACGAGCAGTACTTC. Translation: CSVRGQDTISYEQYF. The J gene is TRBJ2-7, the V gene TRBV29-1; 8 nucleotides align to TRBD1. The CDR3 spans 15 residues. CDR1 is SQVTM and CDR2 is ANQGSEA in the germline V gene. The J segment lost 4 bases and the V segment lost 6 bases, leaving 14 bases of the junction unmatched.

The chain uses TRBV28 and TRBJ2-5; unclear D gene. The last part of the DNA fits TRBJ2-7 better; the J call may be wrong. CDR1 MDHEN and CDR2 SYDVKM come from the germline V gene. The CDR3 runs to 13 residues. The CDR3 reads CASSLAYNYEQYF. CDR3 in DNA: TGTGCCAGCAGTTTGGCTTACAACTACGAGCAGTACTTC.

The chain links TRBV7-2 to TRBJ1-5; no clear D. Germline lookup yields CDR1 SGHTA and CDR2 FQGNSA. Trimming removed 5 bases at V and 3 bases at J, with 14 bases between. The CDR3 totals 15 residues. Here the CDR3 DNA reads TGTGCCAGCAGCCCTTGGTGGGCCCTCAATCAGCCCCAGCATTTT. Translation: CASSPWWALNQPQHF. The variable domain in full, completed from reference TRBV7-2 and TRBJ1-5, reads GAGVSQSPSNKVTEKGKDVELRCDPISGHTALYWYRQSLGQGLEFLIYFQGNSAPDKSGLPSDRFSAERTGGSVSTLTIQRTQQEDSAVYLCASSPWWALNQPQHFGDGTRLSIL.

The chain employs TRBV5-1 and TRBJ2-5; TRBD1 matches at 8 bases. The CDR3 is made up of 13 amino acids. Germline lookup yields CDR1 SGHRS and CDR2 YFSETQ. V trimming: 5 bases; J trimming: 3 bases; junction bases outside the gene matches: 3. The CDR3 here is CASRVGQEETQYF. Here the CDR3 DNA reads TGCGCCAGCAGGGTGGGACAGGAAGAGACCCAGTACTTC.

The chain couples TRBV4-1 to TRBJ1-1; 10 bases are shared with TRBD1. CDR3 length: 15 residues. V dropped 3 bases and J dropped 5; count of bases not matched to a gene: 6. Germline CDR1 is MGHRA and CDR2 is YSYEKL. The CDR3 DNA reads as TGCGCCAGCAGCCAGTGGACAGGGGGAGGGACTGAAGCTTTCTTT. This encodes CASSQWTGGGTEAFF.